Listed here are 26 T cell receptor beta chains from one sample, sequenced in a study of Siglec-9 on CD8 T cells in melanoma. Libraries were prepared by immunoSEQ multiplex PCR; TCRdb keeps only in-frame clonotypes and omits some of them. The sample lists 29,000 or so clones; roughly 78% were seen once. Sequencing used Siglec-9- CD8+ T cells sorted from blood. These receptors were taken from a human donor in good health.

This clone was counted between two and nine times. The gene calls are TRBV27 and TRBJ2-2, with a possible D match to TRBD1 (5 bases). This CDR3 has 12 amino acids. Germline V gene data show CDR1 as MNHEY and CDR2 as SMNVEV (reference sequence). Trimming removed 11 bases at V and 4 bases at J, with 11 bases between. CDR3 region: CAAGQITGELFF. DNA of the CDR3: TGTGCCGCCGGACAAATCACCGGGGAGCTGTTTTTT.

This chain uses TRBV11-3 with TRBJ2-7; TRBD1 aligns across 8 bases. The CDR3 spans 16 residues. The V segment lost 0 bases and the J segment 4 bases; nucleotides outside the gene matches: 8. Germline V CDR1 and CDR2: SGHNT, YENEEA. The CDR3 protein is CASSLDRAGGLYEQYV. The DNA for the CDR3 is TGTGCCAGCAGCTTAGATCGAGCAGGGGGCTTGTACGAGCAGTACGTC.

The rearrangement joins TRBV19 to TRBJ1-1; D gene ambiguous. This CDR3 has 14 residues. V was clipped by 6 bases and J by 1 base, with 12 bases between them. The V gene's germline CDR1 is LNHDA and CDR2 SQIVND (reference sequence). The CDR3 DNA sequence: TGTGCCAGTAGAGACATTTCCCCGAACACTGAAGCTTTCTTT. It encodes CASRDISPNTEAFF.

The rearrangement uses TRBV4-1 and TRBJ1-5; no clear D gene. Germline CDR1 reads MGHRA; CDR2 reads YSYEKL. The CDR3 consists of 14 residues. V dropped 3 bases and J dropped 3 bases, with 9 bases sitting between them. CDR3 nucleotide sequence: TGCGCCAGCAGCCACCCCATGGCCAATCAGCCCCAGCATTTT. Translating it yields CASSHPMANQPQHF.

The CDR3 reads CASSEDRVDNEQFF. As DNA, the CDR3 is TGCGCCAGCAGTGAGGACAGGGTTGACAATGAGCAGTTCTTC. This chain joins TRBV10-1 and TRBJ2-1, with 7 bases matching TRBD1. The CDR3 runs to 14 residues. V trimming: 2 bases; J trimming: 5 bases; junction bases outside the gene matches: 3. CDR1 and CDR2 from the germline V gene are WNHNN and SYGVQD (reference sequence).

The rearrangement uses TRBV2 and TRBJ2-7; weak D call: TRBD1 (6 bases). V was shortened by 8 bases and J by 5 bases, with 13 bases between the two germline ends. The CDR3 covers 12 residues. The germline CDR1 and CDR2 sequences are SNHLY and FYNNEI. This chain's CDR3 is CASQVDRHEQYV. For the CDR3, the DNA is TGTGCCAGCCAAGTCGACAGGCACGAGCAGTACGTC.

CDR3 coding DNA: TGTGCCAGCAGCTTGGCTCCGGGGGTGCCCACTGAAGCTTTCTTT. It is translated as CASSLAPGVPTEAFF. The V call is TRBV5-6, the J call TRBJ1-1; maybe TRBD1 (5 bases). CDR1 and CDR2 (germline): SGHDT, YYEEEE. The CDR3 loop spans 15 amino acids. Trimming left V 0 bases short and J 4 bases short, with 13 bases between.

The chain joins TRBV28 to TRBJ2-3; 8 bases fit TRBD1. CDR3 length: 13 residues. Germline CDR1 reads MDHEN; CDR2 reads SYDVKM. V shed 9 bases and J 6 bases; nucleotides not matched to a gene: 8. The CDR3: CASTAGGEDTQYF. CDR3 DNA: TGTGCCAGTACTGCAGGGGGCGAGGATACGCAGTATTTT.

This rearrangement joins TRBV27 to TRBJ2-7; D is uncertain. Germline V gene data show CDR1 as MNHEY and CDR2 as SMNVEV (reference sequence). V lost 3 bases and J lost 6, with 15 bases in between. This CDR3 is built from 14 residues. CDR3 loop: CASSLGLGQREQYF. In nucleotides, the CDR3 is TGTGCCAGCAGTTTGGGCCTTGGGCAGCGCGAGCAGTACTTC.

This clone was counted a single time. The chain combines TRBV7-9 with TRBJ2-7; 9 nucleotides agree with TRBD1. Germline trimming cut 8 bases from V and 4 bases from J; bases unmatched to any gene: 12. The CDR3 consists of 15 residues. The germline CDR1 and CDR2 sequences are SEHNR and FQNEAQ (reference sequence). The CDR3 DNA is TGTGCCAGCGCAGAAACCGGGACAGGGACATACGAGCAGTACTTC. Translation gives CASAETGTGTYEQYF.

V usage is TRBV7-2 and J usage is TRBJ2-1, with 7 positions matching TRBD2. With 0 bases clipped from V and 12 bases from J, the junction kept 14 bases outside the gene matches. CDR1 and CDR2 from the germline V gene are SGHTA and FQGNSA. The CDR3 spans 16 residues. This CDR3 is CASSLAGRLPRARQFF. Here the CDR3 DNA reads TGTGCCAGCAGCTTAGCCGGGAGGCTTCCCCGGGCGAGGCAGTTCTTC.

A single count supports this clone. The rearrangement uses TRBV5-6 and TRBJ2-1, with D possibly matching TRBD2 (5 bases). Trimming shortened V by 6 bases and J by 4 bases, and 20 bases separated the two germline ends. The CDR3 is 16 amino acids. Germline V gene lookup returns CDR1 SGHDT and CDR2 YYEEEE. The CDR3 DNA reads as TGTGCCAGCATCTTAAGCGCTACTAGGGAATACAATGAGCAGTTCTTC. Translated: CASILSATREYNEQFF.

The chain uses TRBV27 and TRBJ1-2, with 9 bases fitting TRBD1. This CDR3 has 16 amino acids. Germline V gene lookup returns CDR1 MNHEY and CDR2 SMNVEV (reference sequence). V was pared by 5 bases and J by 7 bases, with 14 bases of the junction left unmatched. The CDR3 region has the DNA TGTGCCAGCAGTAAACACTCCGACAGGGGGATGGGTGGCTACACCTTC. This translates into CASSKHSDRGMGGYTF.

This chain joins TRBV28 and TRBJ1-2; D gene uncertain. The length of the CDR3 is 16 residues. The germline CDR1 and CDR2 sequences are MDHEN and SYDVKM. V lost 6 bases to trimming and J lost 2 bases, with 19 bases between them. The CDR3 loop reads CASSEKIGRPNYGYTF. CDR3 bases: TGTGCCAGCAGCGAAAAGATAGGGAGGCCAAACTATGGCTACACCTTC.

The chain employs TRBV7-8 and TRBJ1-4; no clear D. The CDR3 has 19 amino acids. V was pared by 2 bases and J by 2 bases, with 21 bases between. Germline V gene data show CDR1 as SGHVS and CDR2 as FQNEAQ. CDR3 DNA: TGTGCCAGCAGCTTAAAATCCAAGGAACGACGGAGGACTAATGAAAAACTGTTTTTT. This translates into CASSLKSKERRRTNEKLFF.

V usage is TRBV5-1 and J usage is TRBJ1-1; D perhaps matches TRBD1 (5 bases). Trimming shortened V by 2 bases and J by 0 bases, and 11 bases separated the two germline ends. The CDR3 is 15 residues long. Germline assignment: CDR1 SGHRS and CDR2 YFSETQ. The CDR3 loop is CASSLSWGMNTEAFF. In DNA, the CDR3 is TGCGCCAGCAGCTTAAGCTGGGGCATGAACACTGAAGCTTTCTTT. The full variable domain, completed using reference TRBV5-1 and TRBJ1-1, is KAGVTQTPRYLIKTRGQQVTLSCSPISGHRSVSWYQQTPGQGLQFLFEYFSETQRNKGNFPGRFSGRQFSNSRSEMNVSTLELGDSALYLCASSLSWGMNTEAFFGQGTRLTVV.

V and J are TRBV5-6 and TRBJ2-2; tentatively, D is TRBD1 (6 bases). Trimming cost V 3 bases and J 1 base, with 7 bases left between them. Germline V gives CDR1 SGHDT, CDR2 YYEEEE. This CDR3 contains 14 residues. The CDR3 loop reads CASSWGQNTGELFF. Here the CDR3 DNA reads TGTGCCAGCAGCTGGGGGCAGAACACCGGGGAGCTGTTTTTT.

There are a few counts of this clone. V is TRBV10-1 and J is TRBJ2-3, with D possibly TRBD2 on 6 matching bases. The V gene's germline CDR1 is WNHNN and CDR2 SYGVQD (reference sequence). This CDR3 spans 15 amino acids. V lost 3 bases, J lost 1 base, and 11 bases lay in between. The CDR3 DNA follows: TGCGCCAGCAGTGATAAGGCGGGGCGCACAGATACGCAGTATTTT. Translating it yields CASSDKAGRTDTQYF.

CDR3 sequence (DNA): TGTGCCAGCAGTTTATCGACAGGGGGCTATTCACCCCTCCACTTT. It codes for CASSLSTGGYSPLHF. The chain links TRBV27 to TRBJ1-6; 10 nucleotides match TRBD1. The V and J ends lost 0 bases and 8 bases, in that order; junction bases with no gene match: 1. In germline, CDR1 is MNHEY, CDR2 SMNVEV (reference sequence). This CDR3 is built from 15 residues.

CDR3 nucleotides: TGTGCCAGCAGTGACTCTGGTAGGGGCACTGAAGCTTTCTTT. This codes for CASSDSGRGTEAFF. The V and J genes are TRBV6-4 and TRBJ1-1, with D possibly matching TRBD1 (5 bases). V gave up 0 bases and J gave up 4 bases, with 9 bases separating them. Germline V lookup: CDR1 MRHNA, CDR2 SNTAGT. The CDR3 extends over 14 amino acids.

The V call is TRBV14, the J call TRBJ2-1; D unresolved. Germline V gene data show CDR1 as SGHDN and CDR2 as FVKESK. V was trimmed by 2 bases and J by 5 bases, leaving 10 bases between them. CDR3 length: 14 residues. CDR3 in amino acids: CASSQYKGHNEQFF. For the CDR3, the DNA is TGTGCCAGCAGCCAATATAAGGGCCACAATGAGCAGTTCTTC.

V is TRBV6-1 and J is TRBJ2-1; D unresolved. The length of the CDR3 is 12 residues. The germline V and J ends were trimmed by 4 bases and 10 bases, with 11 bases remaining between them. Germline V gene data show CDR1 as MNHNS and CDR2 as SASEGT. Written as DNA, the CDR3 is TGTGCCAGCAGTGCGGCACAGATCGAGCAGTTCTTC. Its translation: CASSAAQIEQFF.

The chain couples TRBV5-4 to TRBJ1-1; D is ambiguous. The CDR3 length is 11 residues. Germline V gene data show CDR1 as SGHNT and CDR2 as YYREEE (reference sequence). The V end lost 4 bases, the J end lost 12 bases, and 13 bases lay between the germline ends. This CDR3 is CASSTGPHTFF. CDR3 nucleotides: TGTGCCAGCAGCACCGGGCCCCACACTTTCTTT.

V and J are TRBV4-1 and TRBJ1-1; TRBD1 is a possible D gene (5 bases). The CDR3 contains 15 residues. The germline V gene has CDR1 MGHRA and CDR2 YSYEKL. Trimming stripped 8 bases from V and 7 bases from J, with 23 bases between. CDR3 sequence (DNA): TGCGCCAGCGGGCACGGGACGTCGAAACCGTTTGAAGCTTTCTTT. Residues: CASGHGTSKPFEAFF.

This chain uses TRBV7-6 with TRBJ2-5, with D uncertain. Germline CDR1 is SGHVS and CDR2 is FNYEAQ. The CDR3 runs 13 residues. V was cut by 5 bases and J by 4 bases, with 11 bases left in between. The CDR3: CASSPTPSETQYF. DNA for the CDR3: TGTGCCAGCAGCCCCACCCCCTCAGAGACCCAGTACTTC.

The rearrangement links TRBV18 to TRBJ2-7, with a possible D match to TRBD2 (7 bases). Germline assignment: CDR1 KGHSH and CDR2 LQKENI. This CDR3 spans 15 amino acids. Deletions cut 3 bases from V and 0 bases from J, with 12 bases between. CDR3 protein: CASSPQGRDSYEQYF. The CDR3 region has the DNA TGTGCCAGCTCACCCCAGGGGAGGGACTCCTACGAGCAGTACTTC.